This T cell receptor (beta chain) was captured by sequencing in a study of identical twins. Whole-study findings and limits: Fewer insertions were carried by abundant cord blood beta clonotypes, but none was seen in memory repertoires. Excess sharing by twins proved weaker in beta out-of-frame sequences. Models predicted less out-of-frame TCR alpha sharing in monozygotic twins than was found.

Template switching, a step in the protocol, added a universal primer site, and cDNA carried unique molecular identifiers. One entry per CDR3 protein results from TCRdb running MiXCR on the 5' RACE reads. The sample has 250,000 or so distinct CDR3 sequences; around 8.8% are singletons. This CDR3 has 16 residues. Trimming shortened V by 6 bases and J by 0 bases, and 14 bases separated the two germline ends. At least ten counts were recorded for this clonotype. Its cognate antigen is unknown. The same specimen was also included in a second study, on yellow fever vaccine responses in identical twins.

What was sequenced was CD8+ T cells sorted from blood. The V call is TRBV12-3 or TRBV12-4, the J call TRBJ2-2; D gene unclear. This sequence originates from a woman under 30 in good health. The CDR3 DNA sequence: TGTGCCAGCAGCCCCCCGCTCCACGCGAACACCGGGGAGCTGTTTTTT. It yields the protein CASSPPLHANTGELFF.